These 27 T cell receptor beta chains came from one sample sequenced in a study of blood T cells in healthy people across ages. The second PCR ran about 6 to 12 cycles with a sample-barcoded 5' primer and J-beta primers. TCRdb reprocessed the 5' RACE reads via MiXCR and lists one record per CDR3 protein. The sample comprises about 1.4 million distinct CDR3 sequences, 55% to 75% of which are singletons, and over 5% rests with the top ten. Sequenced sample: blood. These receptors originate from a man aged 18 to 29 in good health.

The rearrangement joins TRBV6-5 to TRBJ1-1, with a weak D call TRBD1 (5 bases). The CDR3 is made up of 13 amino acids. Germline assignment: CDR1 MNHEY and CDR2 SVGAGI. V gave up 1 base and J gave up 7 bases, with 10 bases separating them. In nucleotides, the CDR3 is TGTGCCAGCAGTTACTACAGCCAGGGTGAAGCTTTCTTT. This encodes CASSYYSQGEAFF.

Of note for this clonotype: One end of the junction is discordant with germline, which a read error may explain. The chain couples TRBV5-1 to TRBJ2-5; TRBD2 matches at 8 bases. This CDR3 spans 15 amino acids. CDR1 and CDR2 (germline): SGHRS, YFSETQ. The CDR3 spells CASSLVGRAVQTRYF. The CDR3 DNA is TGCGCCAGCAGCTTGGTCGGGAGGGCCGTTCAGACCCGGTACTTC.

This rearrangement joins TRBV11-2 to TRBJ2-3, with D possibly being TRBD1 or TRBD2 (6 bases each). V was shortened by 5 bases and J by 2 bases, with 17 bases between the two germline ends. CDR1 and CDR2 (germline): SGHAT, FQNNGV. CDR3 size: 16 residues. CDR3 sequence (DNA): TGTGCCAGCAGCCAGGGGACTCCAAGTATCACAGATACGCAGTATTTT. As protein: CASSQGTPSITDTQYF.

The chain couples TRBV20-1 to TRBJ1-6; D gene ambiguous. Germline V lookup: CDR1 DFQATT, CDR2 SNEGSKA (reference sequence). The CDR3 extends over 13 amino acids. The V and J ends lost 0 bases and 5 bases respectively, with 5 bases between them. For the CDR3, the DNA is TGCAGTGCTAGAGACAGACATAATTCACCCCTCCACTTT. Translating gives CSARDRHNSPLHF.

The V and J genes are TRBV3-1 and TRBJ2-7; D unclear. Germline V gives CDR1 LGHDT, CDR2 YNNKEL (reference sequence). The CDR3 is made up of 20 amino acids. Deletions cut 3 bases from V and 3 bases from J, with 30 bases between. The chain's CDR3 is CASSQDLGAWSPPTSYEQYF. CDR3 DNA sequence: TGTGCCAGCAGCCAGGATCTCGGTGCCTGGAGCCCCCCCACGAGCTACGAGCAGTACTTC.

This clonotype appeared once. J is TRBJ1-4 and V is TRBV20-1, with D possibly matching TRBD1 (6 bases). V lost 4 bases and J lost 5, with 11 bases in between. CDR1 DFQATT and CDR2 SNEGSKA come from the germline V gene (reference sequence). The CDR3 loop spans 13 amino acids. CDR3 amino acids: CSATDSPNEKLFF. As DNA, the CDR3 is TGCAGTGCTACGGACAGCCCGAATGAAAAACTGTTTTTT.

The V gene is TRBV29-1, the J gene TRBJ2-1; 8 bases align to TRBD1. This CDR3 has 11 amino acids. Germline V gene sequence: CDR1 SQVTM, CDR2 ANQGSEA. Germline trimming cut 4 bases from V and 7 bases from J; bases unmatched to any gene: 0. The CDR3 here is CSVGTGNEQFF. The CDR3 coding sequence is TGCAGCGTTGGGACAGGGAATGAGCAGTTCTTC.

The chain carries TRBV20-1 and TRBJ2-7; no clear D. V lost 6 bases to trimming and J lost 3 bases, with 12 bases between them. This CDR3 region has 12 residues. Germline loops: CDR1 DFQATT, CDR2 SNEGSKA (reference sequence). In DNA form, the CDR3 reads TGCAGTGCGTCTATCAATCACTACGAGCAGTACTTC. Amino acids: CSASINHYEQYF.

The V call is TRBV6-1, the J call TRBJ2-6; TRBD1 matches at 8 bases. This CDR3 contains 17 residues. Germline V gene sequence: CDR1 MNHNS, CDR2 SASEGT. After removal of 5 bases from V and 4 bases from J, the junction contained 10 bases not matched to a gene. The DNA of the CDR3 is TGTGCCAGCAGTCCAGAGACAGGGGCGTGGGGGGCCAACGTCCTGACTTTC. Its protein product is CASSPETGAWGANVLTF.

This clonotype turned up a few times. V usage is TRBV3-1 and J usage is TRBJ2-5; TRBD1 aligns across 9 bases. The germline V gene has CDR1 LGHDT and CDR2 YNNKEL (reference sequence). V was pared by 0 bases and J by 11 bases, with 13 bases of the junction left unmatched. The CDR3 runs to 16 residues. The CDR3 is CASSQEAGTGRTEQYF. CDR3 bases: TGTGCCAGCAGCCAAGAGGCGGGGACAGGGCGTACTGAGCAGTACTTC.

This clonotype showed up just a few times. The chain carries TRBV11-2 and TRBJ2-7; no clear D gene. V gave up 4 bases and J gave up 0 bases, with 10 bases separating them. The CDR3 sequence is 14 residues long. Looked up from germline, CDR1 is SGHAT and CDR2 is FQNNGV. CDR3 residues: CASSSVLSSYEQYF. The CDR3 DNA sequence: TGTGCCAGCAGCTCGGTTCTGAGCTCCTACGAGCAGTACTTC.

The chain employs TRBV14 and TRBJ2-1; 8 nucleotides line up with TRBD1. This CDR3 has 15 residues. After removal of 4 bases from V and 4 bases from J, the junction contained 6 bases not matched to a gene. CDR1 is SGHDN, CDR2 FVKESK, per germline. The CDR3 region is CASSPRDRLYNEQFF. In DNA, the CDR3 is TGTGCCAGCAGCCCCCGGGACAGGTTGTACAATGAGCAGTTCTTC. The full variable domain, its missing parts supplied by reference TRBV14 and TRBJ2-1, is EAGVTQFPSHSVIEKGQTVTLRCDPISGHDNLYWYRRVMGKEIKFLLHFVKESKQDESGMPNNRFLAERTGGTYSTLKVQPAELEDSGVYFCASSPRDRLYNEQFFGPGTRLTVL.

The chain is built from TRBV27 and TRBJ2-1, with a possible D match to TRBD2 (7 bases). The germline V gene encodes CDR1 MNHEY and CDR2 SMNVEV (reference sequence). V was pared by 3 bases and J by 6 bases, with 15 bases between. The CDR3 totals 15 residues. The CDR3 DNA is TGTGCCAGCAGTTTTACAGGGAGGGGTATCAATGAGCAGTTCTTC. Translated: CASSFTGRGINEQFF.

This clonotype was seen only a few times. The chain combines TRBV20-1 with TRBJ2-7; 9 nucleotides align to TRBD2. Trimming removed 0 bases from V and 2 bases from J; junction bases left unmatched: 5. CDR1 and CDR2 (germline): DFQATT, SNEGSKA (reference sequence). There are 15 residues in the CDR3. The CDR3 sequence: CSARDESSGTYEQYF. CDR3 nucleotide sequence: TGCAGTGCTAGAGATGAGTCTAGCGGGACCTACGAGCAGTACTTC.

The chain combines TRBV7-2 with TRBJ1-1; a weak D match, TRBD1 (5 bases). From germline, CDR1 is SGHTA and CDR2 FQGNSA. The V end was cut by 5 bases, the J end by 1 base, with 17 bases between. The CDR3 length is 16 residues. CDR3 sequence (DNA): TGTGCCAGCAGCCCCGATTGGGGGTCCCCGAACACTGAAGCTTTCTTT. Protein sequence: CASSPDWGSPNTEAFF.

The table lists this clonotype with a few counts. A much larger clone differs from this one at a single base, so this may be a read error. This chain links TRBV6-5 with TRBJ2-1; a possible D gene is TRBD1 (5 bases). With the DNA end fitting TRBJ2-7 better, the J assignment may be wrong. CDR1 is MNHEY and CDR2 is SVGAGI in the germline V gene. This CDR3 region has 14 residues. The CDR3 sequence: CASSPQGGHNEQYF. CDR3 in DNA: TGTGCCAGCAGCCCCCAGGGTGGGCACAATGAGCAGTACTTC.

This chain uses TRBV27 with TRBJ2-1; 9 bases align to TRBD2. Germline V gene data show CDR1 as MNHEY and CDR2 as SMNVEV (reference sequence). The CDR3 loop spans 18 amino acids. V lost 5 bases and J lost 5; bases outside the gene matches: 16. CDR3 DNA: TGTGCCAGCAGTACAATACGGGGCGTAGCGGGAGTACACAATGAGCAGTTCTTC. This encodes CASSTIRGVAGVHNEQFF.

The genes are TRBV20-1 and TRBJ2-3; TRBD2 agrees at 13 bases. V gave up 1 base and J gave up 5 bases; unmatched junction bases: 6. This CDR3 region has 16 residues. CDR1 is DFQATT, CDR2 SNEGSKA, per germline (reference sequence). The CDR3 reads CSARGGLAGVLDTQYF. The DNA of the CDR3 is TGCAGTGCTAGAGGAGGACTAGCGGGGGTATTAGATACGCAGTATTTT.

The rearrangement uses TRBV6-1 and TRBJ2-1; TRBD1 matches 7 bases. The CDR3 consists of 17 residues. Trimming cost V 2 bases and J 7 bases; bases outside gene matches: 14. CDR1 and CDR2 from the germline V gene are MNHNS and SASEGT. As DNA, the CDR3 is TGTGCCAGCAGTGAATCTAGGACCGGGACAGCACGAAATGAGCAGTTCTTC. It specifies CASSESRTGTARNEQFF.

This clonotype was seen a few times. This chain connects TRBV5-4 to TRBJ1-1; 8 bases are shared with TRBD1. Germline V CDR1 and CDR2: SGHNT, YYREEE (reference sequence). Trimming took 4 bases from V and 3 from J; bases not matched to a gene: 14. The CDR3 is 17 amino acids. The CDR3, as DNA: TGTGCCAGCAGCCAACCGACAGGGGTTAAGGTCGACACTGAAGCTTTCTTT. This gives the protein CASSQPTGVKVDTEAFF.

The chain combines TRBV4-1 with TRBJ1-1, with 9 bases identical to TRBD1. The V segment lost 4 bases and the J segment 6 bases; nucleotides outside the gene matches: 9. This CDR3 contains 15 residues. Germline CDR1 reads MGHRA; CDR2 reads YSYEKL. In DNA form, the CDR3 reads TGCGCCAGCAGCCGCAAGGACAGGGGTCTGGCTGAAGCTTTCTTT. Translation: CASSRKDRGLAEAFF.

This chain connects TRBV4-1 to TRBJ1-4; the match to TRBD1 covers 9 bases. The V and J ends lost 4 bases and 7 bases, in that order; junction bases with no gene match: 7. From germline, CDR1 is MGHRA and CDR2 YSYEKL. The CDR3 extends over 15 amino acids. The CDR3 DNA reads as TGCGCCAGCAGCCCGTATGGACAGGGGACTGAAAAACTGTTTTTT. Translated: CASSPYGQGTEKLFF.

This rearrangement joins TRBV13 to TRBJ1-3; no firm D call. From germline, CDR1 is PRHDT and CDR2 FYEKMQ (reference sequence). The CDR3 covers 15 residues. Deletions cut 5 bases from V and 2 bases from J, with 13 bases between. CDR3 in DNA: TGTGCCAGCAGCCATACCGCAGAACCTGGAAACACCATATATTTT. This translates into CASSHTAEPGNTIYF.

Only a few counts were recorded for this clonotype. The chain uses TRBV29-1 and TRBJ2-7; 8 nucleotides agree with TRBD2. J lost 2 bases, V lost 0 bases, and 6 bases had no gene match. CDR3 length: 15 amino acids. Germline CDR1 SQVTM, CDR2 ANQGSEA. In DNA form, the CDR3 reads TGCAGCGTTGAAGAACAACTAGCGGAAACCTACGAGCAGTACTTC. Translation: CSVEEQLAETYEQYF.

This clonotype has a handful of counts. This chain links TRBV7-9 with TRBJ1-2; D may be TRBD1 (5 bases). There are 15 residues in the CDR3. Germline CDR1 reads SEHNR; CDR2 reads FQNEAQ (reference sequence). V was shortened by 1 base and J by 0 bases, with 9 bases between the two germline ends. CDR3 bases: TGTGCCAGCAGCTTAGTCGAGACAGCTAACTATGGCTACACCTTC. Translated: CASSLVETANYGYTF.

The chain joins TRBV12-3 or TRBV12-4 to TRBJ2-2; TRBD1 or TRBD2 may be the D gene (5 bases each). This CDR3 contains 17 residues. Trimming left V 6 bases short and J 3 bases short, with 20 bases between. The CDR3 DNA reads as TGTGCCAGCAGGCCCGGGACCGCGTTATGGGACACCGGGGAGCTGTTTTTT. Translated: CASRPGTALWDTGELFF.

The rearrangement joins TRBV4-1 to TRBJ1-2, with a weak D call TRBD1 (6 bases). Germline V lookup: CDR1 MGHRA, CDR2 YSYEKL. Trimming removed 2 bases from V and 7 bases from J, with 17 bases in between. This CDR3 comprises 15 residues. CDR3 in DNA: TGCGCCAGCAGCCAACCGAGGTCAGGGGCCTGTGGCTACACCTTC. It is translated as CASSQPRSGACGYTF.